This passage covers 24 T cell receptor beta chains from one sample sequenced in a study of T cell repertoires in cytomegalovirus infection. For these TCRs, the target antigens are not known. TCRdb re-derived calls from the reads in MiXCR, one entry per CDR3 protein. This table has hundreds of thousands of distinct CDR3 sequences, around 35% appearing once. This specimen consisted of cultured PBMCs, obtained from culture after CMV antigen stimulation. Receptor source: a human donor in good health (CMV status not recorded). Some clones in this sample may be carry-over from other donors' samples.

This clonotype was seen only a few times. This sequence joins TRBV7-2 and TRBJ2-1; 9 bases agree with TRBD1. Germline V gene data show CDR1 as SGHTA and CDR2 as FQGNSA. J was trimmed by 3 bases and V by 1 base; bases with no gene match: 1. CDR3 size: 15 residues. For the CDR3, the DNA is TGTGCCAGCAGCTTAGAGGACAGGGGCTACAATGAGCAGTTCTTC. It yields the protein CASSLEDRGYNEQFF. The full variable domain, its missing parts supplied by reference TRBV7-2 and TRBJ2-1, is GAGVSQSPSNKVTEKGKDVELRCDPISGHTALYWYRQSLGQGLEFLIYFQGNSAPDKSGLPSDRFSAERTGGSVSTLTIQRTQQEDSAVYLCASSLEDRGYNEQFFGPGTRLTVL.

Remarks on this clonotype: With a much larger clone just one base away, this may be a read error. The gene calls are TRBV7-9 and TRBJ2-5; 9 bases are a match to TRBD1. CDR3 size: 15 residues. V trimming: 2 bases; J trimming: 0 bases; junction bases outside the gene matches: 1. Germline CDR1 reads SEHNR; CDR2 reads FQNEAQ (reference sequence). The CDR3 DNA reads as TGTGCCAGCAGCTTATGGGACAGGGACCAAGAGACCCAGTACTTC. Amino acids: CASSLWDRDQETQYF. Based on the CDR3 plus reference TRBV7-9 and TRBJ2-5, the full variable domain is DTGVSQNPRHKITKRGQNVTFRCDPISEHNRLYWYRQTLGQGPEFLTYFQNEAQLEKSRLLSDRFSAERPKGSFSTLEIQRTEQGDSAMYLCASSLWDRDQETQYFGPGTRLLVL.

The gene calls are TRBV19 and TRBJ2-1; D is uncertain. This CDR3 spans 14 amino acids. Germline lookup yields CDR1 LNHDA and CDR2 SQIVND (reference sequence). With 3 bases removed from V and 5 bases from J, the gap between germline ends came to 11 bases. As DNA, the CDR3 is TGTGCCAGTAGTATGCAGCTGGTGGACAATGAGCAGTTCTTC. Translated: CASSMQLVDNEQFF.

The chain has TRBV6-1 and TRBJ1-6, with 9 bases lining up with TRBD1. Germline-derived CDR1 and CDR2 are MNHNS and SASEGT. The CDR3 length is 15 residues. V lost 0 bases, J lost 7 bases, and 1 base stayed unmatched. Here the CDR3 reads CASSEADRGNSPLHF. CDR3 in DNA: TGTGCCAGCAGTGAAGCGGACAGGGGAAATTCACCCCTCCACTTT.

The rearrangement uses TRBV6-2 or TRBV6-3 and TRBJ2-2; the D gene is possibly TRBD2 (6 bases). The V gene's germline CDR1 is MNHEY and CDR2 SVGEGT. The CDR3 runs 14 residues. Trimming removed 7 bases from V and 4 bases from J, with 13 bases in between. The CDR3 DNA sequence: TGTGCCAGCATTCAGTCCGGGGGCACCGGGGAGCTGTTTTTT. Its translation: CASIQSGGTGELFF.

The chain joins TRBV18 to TRBJ1-5, with 9 bases that match TRBD1. The CDR3 consists of 15 residues. J was trimmed by 5 bases and V by 2 bases; bases with no gene match: 4. The V gene's germline CDR1 is KGHSH and CDR2 LQKENI. CDR3: CASSPGTGYYQPQHF. In nucleotides, the CDR3 is TGTGCCAGCTCACCAGGGACAGGGTATTATCAGCCCCAGCATTTT.

This clonotype was seen ten or more times. V is TRBV7-2 and J is TRBJ2-2; no definite D call. Trimming removed 0 bases at V and 7 bases at J, with 6 bases between. CDR1 SGHTA and CDR2 FQGNSA come from the germline V gene. CDR3 size: 13 residues. The CDR3 is CASSLARLGELFF. The CDR3 DNA reads TGTGCCAGCAGCTTAGCCAGGCTCGGGGAGCTGTTTTTT.

The chain is built from TRBV6-1 and TRBJ2-7, with 9 positions matching TRBD2. From germline, CDR1 is MNHNS and CDR2 SASEGT. This CDR3 has 14 amino acids. The J segment lost 0 bases and the V segment lost 5 bases, leaving 2 bases of the junction unmatched. CDR3 sequence: CASSNSGSSYEQYV. The CDR3 DNA reads as TGTGCCAGCAGTAATAGCGGGAGCTCCTACGAGCAGTACGTC.

The gene calls are TRBV2 and TRBJ2-1; 7 bases line up with TRBD2. Per the germline V gene, CDR1 is SNHLY and CDR2 is FYNNEI. The CDR3 extends over 15 amino acids. The V gene end was trimmed by 6 bases and the J gene end by 3 bases; junction bases not matched to a gene: 8. CDR3 DNA sequence: TGTGCCAGCAGAGAAATAGCGGGTAGCTACAATGAGCAGTTCTTC. Translation gives CASREIAGSYNEQFF.

The chain is built from TRBV7-3 and TRBJ2-1; the match to TRBD1 covers 9 bases. CDR1 and CDR2 (germline): SGHTA, FQGTGA. This CDR3 is 14 amino acids long. Unmatched junction bases numbered 6, after V lost 3 bases and J lost 9 bases. This CDR3 is CASSLNRGPGEQFF. The DNA for the CDR3 is TGTGCCAGCAGCTTGAACAGGGGGCCAGGTGAGCAGTTCTTC.

There are a few counts of this clonotype. The J gene is TRBJ2-7, the V gene TRBV7-2; D remains ambiguous. V dropped 0 bases and J dropped 2 bases, with 11 bases sitting between them. The V gene's germline CDR1 is SGHTA and CDR2 FQGNSA. The CDR3 is made up of 15 amino acids. Here the CDR3 DNA reads TGTGCCAGCAGCTTAGCGCCGCAGGCCACCTACGAGCAGTACTTC. It codes for CASSLAPQATYEQYF.

This clonotype was observed many times. The CDR3 spells CASRRDGYTF. The CDR3 DNA reads TGTGCCAGCAGAAGGGACGGCTACACCTTC. The chain employs TRBV7-2 and TRBJ1-2; D might be TRBD1 (5 bases). V was pared by 6 bases and J by 8 bases, with 7 bases between. The CDR3 extends over 10 amino acids. Germline CDR1 is SGHTA and CDR2 is FQGNSA.

This clonotype turned up a few times. This sequence joins TRBV10-3 and TRBJ2-2, with TRBD2 matching 12 bases. The CDR3 sequence is 15 residues long. V dropped 6 bases and J dropped 4; count of bases not matched to a gene: 3. Germline V CDR1 and CDR2: ENHRY, SYGVKD. The CDR3 region is CAIRQTSGSTGELFF. The CDR3 bases are TGTGCCATCAGACAGACTAGCGGGAGCACCGGGGAGCTGTTTTTT.

This clonotype has more than one count but fewer than ten. The chain joins TRBV7-9 to TRBJ1-2; D call uncertain. This CDR3 is built from 16 residues. The germline V gene has CDR1 SEHNR and CDR2 FQNEAQ (reference sequence). Trimming removed 5 bases at V and 5 bases at J, with 21 bases between. The CDR3 DNA is TGTGCCAGCAGCCCCCCCAGAACGGAGACACAGTATGGCTACACCTTC. This translates into CASSPPRTETQYGYTF.

The CDR3 here is CASSPTSGTSGFNEQFF. CDR3 nucleotide sequence: TGTGCCAGTAGTCCGACGTCCGGGACTAGCGGGTTTAATGAGCAGTTCTTC. The chain links TRBV19 to TRBJ2-1; 12 positions agree with TRBD2. This CDR3 has 17 amino acids. With 5 bases clipped from V and 7 bases from J, the junction kept 12 bases outside the gene matches. Germline V lookup: CDR1 LNHDA, CDR2 SQIVND (reference sequence).

This clonotype appeared many times. CDR3 sequence: CASSLWASGIRSYEQYF. The CDR3 nucleotides are TGTGCCAGCAGTTTATGGGCTAGCGGGATAAGGTCCTACGAGCAGTACTTC. The V gene is TRBV12-3 or TRBV12-4, the J gene TRBJ2-7; 9 bases match TRBD2. This CDR3 region has 17 residues. V lost 2 bases and J lost 1; bases outside the gene matches: 9.

This clonotype occurred a few times. The rearrangement uses TRBV6-5 and TRBJ2-2; unclear D gene. Deletions cut 2 bases from V and 2 bases from J, with 6 bases between. This CDR3 spans 14 amino acids. CDR1 and CDR2 (germline): MNHEY, SVGAGI. CDR3 nucleotide sequence: TGTGCCAGCAGTTACGGAGTCAACACCGGGGAGCTGTTTTTT. Protein sequence: CASSYGVNTGELFF.

This clonotype was counted a few times. The chain carries TRBV7-2 and TRBJ2-4, with D hard to call. V lost 1 base and J lost 0, with 7 bases in between. The CDR3 contains 15 residues. Germline V CDR1 and CDR2: SGHTA, FQGNSA. CDR3 sequence: CASSLVLSAKNIQYF. The CDR3 region has the DNA TGTGCCAGCAGCTTAGTTTTGTCAGCCAAAAACATTCAGTACTTC.

Only a few counts were recorded for this clonotype. The genes are TRBV7-2 and TRBJ2-5; 9 bases map to TRBD1. The CDR3 extends over 15 amino acids. CDR1 is SGHTA, CDR2 FQGNSA, per germline. The V segment lost 4 bases and the J segment 3 bases; nucleotides outside the gene matches: 6. Here the CDR3 reads CASSWTTGGKETQYF. CDR3 nucleotide sequence: TGTGCCAGCAGCTGGACGACAGGGGGGAAAGAGACCCAGTACTTC.

This clonotype came up a few times. The CDR3 loop reads CASSLNEGSSGNTIYF. The CDR3 DNA reads TGTGCCAGCAGCTTAAATGAGGGGAGCTCTGGAAACACCATATATTTT. The gene calls are TRBV7-2 and TRBJ1-3, with D possibly being TRBD1 (5 bases). CDR3 length: 16 amino acids. Trimming removed 2 bases from V and 0 bases from J, with 11 bases in between. CDR1 is SGHTA, CDR2 FQGNSA, per germline.

Only a few counts were recorded for this clonotype. The chain recombines TRBV7-9 with TRBJ1-4, with D uncertain. Per the germline V gene, CDR1 is SEHNR and CDR2 is FQNEAQ (reference sequence). With 5 bases removed from V and 5 bases from J, the gap between germline ends came to 15 bases. CDR3 length: 15 residues. In DNA form, the CDR3 reads TGTGCCAGCAGCGCCCGGTTGGGTGACAATGAAAAACTGTTTTTT. It is translated as CASSARLGDNEKLFF.

This chain uses TRBV10-3 with TRBJ2-2; TRBD2 is a possible D gene (5 bases). Germline V lookup: CDR1 ENHRY, CDR2 SYGVKD. Trimming cost V 2 bases and J 6 bases, with 16 bases left between them. There are 16 residues in the CDR3. DNA of the CDR3: TGTGCCATCAGTGAGGGCCCCCAGGCGGGCGCCGGGGAGCTGTTTTTT. This encodes CAISEGPQAGAGELFF.

This clonotype was observed a handful of times. The chain carries TRBV7-9 and TRBJ2-1; 10 nucleotides align to TRBD1. This CDR3 has 16 residues. Germline CDR1 SEHNR, CDR2 FQNEAQ (reference sequence). V trimming: 4 bases; J trimming: 9 bases; junction bases outside the gene matches: 12. The chain's CDR3 is CASSSSPGQGSGEQFF. The CDR3 DNA follows: TGTGCCAGCAGCTCAAGCCCGGGACAGGGGTCGGGTGAGCAGTTCTTC.

This clonotype was counted a few times. The V gene is TRBV7-9, the J gene TRBJ2-3, with a possible D match to TRBD2 (7 bases). Trimming pared 5 bases from V and 0 bases from J, leaving 15 bases between. This CDR3 contains 16 residues. Germline values: CDR1 SEHNR, CDR2 FQNEAQ (reference sequence). CDR3 protein: CASSGQRGSSTDTQYF. CDR3 sequence (DNA): TGTGCCAGCAGCGGACAGCGGGGCTCTAGCACAGATACGCAGTATTTT.